This T cell receptor beta chain was observed in a study of blood T cell repertoires in COVID-19. Unmatched junction bases numbered 20, after V lost 8 bases and J lost 3 bases. The CDR3 length is 19 residues. The V gene's germline CDR1 is SGHAT and CDR2 FQNNGV. In the study's own analysis: Reference gene primer amplification gave estimated nucleated cell counts. Sequencing used immunoSEQ multiplex PCR; TCRdb keeps in-frame clones, though not all of them. The DNA was the basis for D and trimming; V, J and clone size are from that table. The table lists under 350,000 clones, 65% to 90% of them singletons.

Material: peripheral blood. The receptor comes from a human donor in a cohort sampled during active COVID-19. J is TRBJ2-7 and V is TRBV11-2; 12 bases agree with TRBD2. The CDR3: CASDKLGLAGMSWGYEQYF. The CDR3 DNA reads TGTGCCAGCGATAAACTGGGACTAGCGGGCATGTCCTGGGGCTACGAGCAGTACTTC.